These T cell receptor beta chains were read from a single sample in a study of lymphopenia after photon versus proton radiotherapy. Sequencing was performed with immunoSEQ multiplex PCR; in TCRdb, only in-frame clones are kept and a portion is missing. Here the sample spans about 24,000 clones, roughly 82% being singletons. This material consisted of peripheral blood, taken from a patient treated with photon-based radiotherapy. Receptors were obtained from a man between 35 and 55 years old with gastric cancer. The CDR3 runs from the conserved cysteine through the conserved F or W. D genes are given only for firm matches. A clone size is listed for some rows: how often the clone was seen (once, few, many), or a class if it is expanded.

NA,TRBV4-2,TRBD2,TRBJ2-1,TGTGCCAGCCAGTCAGGGGCGGGGGGCTACAATGAGCAGTTCTTC,CASQSGAGGYNEQFF
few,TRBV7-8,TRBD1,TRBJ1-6,TGTGCCAGCAGGCCCGACAGGGAGAGAAGGAATTCACCCCTCCACTTT,CASRPDRERRNSPLHF
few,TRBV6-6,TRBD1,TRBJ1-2,TGTGCCAGCAGTTACTCACAGGGGAAGGGCTACACCTTC,CASSYSQGKGYTF
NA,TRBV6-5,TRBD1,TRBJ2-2,TGTGCCAGCAGCCCCGGGACAGAGAACACCGGGGAGCTGTTTTTT,CASSPGTENTGELFF
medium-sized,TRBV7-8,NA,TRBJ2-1,TGTGCCAGCAGACCGGGACCTACCTACAATGAGCAGTTCTTC,CASRPGPTYNEQFF
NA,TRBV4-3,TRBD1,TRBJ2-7,TGCGCCAGCAGCCGCGACAGGGGGTACTACGAGCAGTACTTC,CASSRDRGYYEQYF
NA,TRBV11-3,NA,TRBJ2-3,TGTGCCAGCAGCCGCCGGGGGCACACAGATACGCAGTATTTT,CASSRRGHTDTQYF
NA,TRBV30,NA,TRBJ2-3,TGTGCCTGGAGGGGTGGGGGTACCCTGGGAGATACGCAGTATTTT,CAWRGGGTLGDTQYF
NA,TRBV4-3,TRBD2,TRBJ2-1,TGCGCCAGCAGCCAAGATAGCGGCTCTAGCGGGGCGAACAATGAGCAGTTCTTC,CASSQDSGSSGANNEQFF
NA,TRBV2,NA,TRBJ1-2,TGTGCCAGCACGGTATGGGAATCCTACACCTTC,CASTVWESYTF
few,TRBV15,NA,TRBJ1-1,TGTGCCACCAGCAGAGATACAGGTGAAGCTTTCTTT,CATSRDTGEAFF
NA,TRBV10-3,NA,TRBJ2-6,TGTGCCATCAGTGACAACCCGGTCTCTGGGGCCAACGTCCTGACTTTC,CAISDNPVSGANVLTF
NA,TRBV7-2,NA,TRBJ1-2,TGTGCCAGCAGCTTAGAGGCAGGGGACTATGGCTACACCTTC,CASSLEAGDYGYTF
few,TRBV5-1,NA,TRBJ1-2,TGCGCCAGCAGCTCGACAGGAATCTATGGCTACACCTTC,CASSSTGIYGYTF